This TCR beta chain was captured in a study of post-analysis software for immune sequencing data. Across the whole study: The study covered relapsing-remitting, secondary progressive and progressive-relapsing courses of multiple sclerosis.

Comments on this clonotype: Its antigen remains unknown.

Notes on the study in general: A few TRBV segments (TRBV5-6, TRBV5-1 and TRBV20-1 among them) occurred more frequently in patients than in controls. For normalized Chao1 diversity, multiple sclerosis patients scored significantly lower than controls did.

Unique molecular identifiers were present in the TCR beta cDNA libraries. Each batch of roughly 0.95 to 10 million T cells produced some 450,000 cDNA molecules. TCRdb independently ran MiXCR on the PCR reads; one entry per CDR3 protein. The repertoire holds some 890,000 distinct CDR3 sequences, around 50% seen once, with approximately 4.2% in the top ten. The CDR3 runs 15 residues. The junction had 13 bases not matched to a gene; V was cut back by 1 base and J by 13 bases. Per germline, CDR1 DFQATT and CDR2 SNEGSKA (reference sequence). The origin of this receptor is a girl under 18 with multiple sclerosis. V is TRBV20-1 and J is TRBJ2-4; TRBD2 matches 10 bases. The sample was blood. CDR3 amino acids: CSARGRLAGTTQQYF. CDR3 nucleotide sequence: TGCAGTGCTAGAGGGCGACTAGCGGGCACTACGCAGCAGTACTTC.